Shown below are 20 T cell receptor beta chains from a single sample sequenced in a study of graft-versus-host responses after intestinal transplantation. Profiled with immunoSEQ multiplex PCR; TCRdb holds only in-frame clones, not every one. The table lists 100,000 or so clones, roughly 90% of them singletons. Their recognized antigens are unknown. The sample consisted of unstimulated CD4+ T cells sorted from spleen or lymph node cells, taken before intestinal transplant. The source of these receptors is a human donor who received an intestinal transplant.

This chain connects TRBV7-2 to TRBJ2-5; no reliable D call. The CDR3 is made up of 13 amino acids. The V end was cut by 6 bases, the J end by 1 base, with 9 bases between. Germline CDR1 is SGHTA and CDR2 is FQGNSA. The CDR3 here is CASRRDLQETQYF. CDR3 DNA sequence: TGTGCCAGCAGGCGAGATCTCCAAGAGACCCAGTACTTC. The entire variable domain, with the rest obtained from reference TRBV7-2 and TRBJ2-5, is as follows: GAGVSQSPSNKVTEKGKDVELRCDPISGHTALYWYRQSLGQGLEFLIYFQGNSAPDKSGLPSDRFSAERTGGSVSTLTIQRTQQEDSAVYLCASRRDLQETQYFGPGTRLLVL.

The chain has TRBV11-2 and TRBJ1-6; D ambiguous. The CDR3 contains 14 residues. Germline V gene lookup returns CDR1 SGHAT and CDR2 FQNNGV. Trimming shortened V by 0 bases and J by 7 bases, and 7 bases separated the two germline ends. DNA for the CDR3: TGTGCCAGCAGCTTAGAGCCGGGGAATTCACCCCTCCACTTT. It yields the protein CASSLEPGNSPLHF.

This sequence joins TRBV7-8 and TRBJ1-1; D is possibly TRBD1 (5 bases). V lost 0 bases and J lost 3, with 8 bases in between. This CDR3 comprises 14 residues. The germline V gene encodes CDR1 SGHVS and CDR2 FQNEAQ. The CDR3, as DNA: TGTGCCAGCAGCTTAGCTGGGGGGTACACTGAAGCTTTCTTT. Translated: CASSLAGGYTEAFF. The full variable domain, in which reference TRBV7-8 and TRBJ1-1 provide the parts outside the CDR3, is GAGVSQSPRYKVAKRGQDVALRCDPISGHVSLFWYQQALGQGPEFLTYFQNEAQLDKSGLPSDRFFAERPEGSVSTLKIQRTQQEDSAVYLCASSLAGGYTEAFFGQGTRLTVV.

This chain connects TRBV5-1 to TRBJ2-7, with D maybe TRBD1 (5 bases). This CDR3 spans 14 amino acids. CDR1 and CDR2 from the germline V gene are SGHRS and YFSETQ. With 0 bases removed from V and 0 bases from J, the gap between germline ends came to 7 bases. The CDR3 DNA reads TGCGCCAGCAGCTTGGTCCAGGGCTCCTACGAGCAGTACTTC. Translated, it gives CASSLVQGSYEQYF.

The chain has TRBV5-4 and TRBJ2-2, with 15 bases lining up with TRBD2. Unmatched junction bases numbered 10, after V lost 4 bases and J lost 9 bases. Germline V gene sequence: CDR1 SGHNT, CDR2 YYREEE (reference sequence). The CDR3 loop spans 17 amino acids. The CDR3 is CASSPGLAGGPSRELFF. Written as DNA, the CDR3 is TGTGCCAGCAGCCCCGGACTAGCGGGGGGGCCGTCCCGGGAGCTGTTTTTT.

The chain has TRBV5-4 and TRBJ2-1; 11 bases agree with TRBD2. CDR3 length: 16 amino acids. V lost 0 bases to trimming and J lost 9 bases; unmatched junction nucleotides: 8. Germline V gives CDR1 SGHNT, CDR2 YYREEE (reference sequence). The CDR3 is CASSLDVLAGGPEQFF. For the CDR3, the DNA is TGTGCCAGCAGCTTGGACGTTTTAGCGGGGGGGCCTGAGCAGTTCTTC.

V and J are TRBV7-2 and TRBJ1-5; D is unclear. V was shortened by 1 base and J by 7 bases, with 8 bases between the two germline ends. CDR1 and CDR2 (germline): SGHTA, FQGNSA. The CDR3 runs 13 residues. CDR3 region: CASSLERYQPQHF. CDR3 coding DNA: TGTGCCAGCAGCTTAGAACGGTACCAGCCCCAGCATTTT.

The chain uses TRBV30 and TRBJ1-1, with D tentatively TRBD1 (5 bases). The CDR3 is 18 amino acids. CDR1 is GTSNPN, CDR2 SVGIG, per germline (reference sequence). The V end lost 5 bases, the J end lost 6 bases, and 31 bases lay between the germline ends. For the CDR3, the DNA is TGTGCCTGGTCGAAGGTGGCAGGGAGGTCGGTAAGCTTCGCTGAAGCTTTCTTT. Residues: CAWSKVAGRSVSFAEAFF.

The chain uses TRBV28 and TRBJ1-6; weak D call: TRBD1 (5 bases). The germline V and J ends were trimmed by 6 bases and 6 bases, with 12 bases remaining between them. The CDR3 totals 14 residues. Per the germline V gene, CDR1 is MDHEN and CDR2 is SYDVKM. Written as DNA, the CDR3 is TGTGCCAGCAGGGGGGGAACTCTTAATTCACCCCTCCACTTT. Protein: CASRGGTLNSPLHF.

The chain links TRBV5-1 to TRBJ2-4, with 13 bases aligning to TRBD2. Germline V gene data show CDR1 as SGHRS and CDR2 as YFSETQ. V lost 4 bases to trimming and J lost 0 bases; unmatched junction nucleotides: 4. This CDR3 has 17 amino acids. The CDR3 here is CASSVGTSGIAKNIQYF. The CDR3 DNA sequence: TGCGCCAGCAGCGTAGGGACTAGCGGGATAGCCAAAAACATTCAGTACTTC.

The chain uses TRBV10-3 and TRBJ2-7; TRBD1 agrees at 7 bases. Unmatched junction bases numbered 10, after V lost 6 bases and J lost 5 bases. The CDR3 is 14 residues long. Germline V gene lookup returns CDR1 ENHRY and CDR2 SYGVKD. CDR3 in amino acids: CAIRMTGHSDEQYF. DNA of the CDR3: TGTGCCATCAGGATGACAGGGCACTCGGACGAGCAGTACTTC.

This sequence joins TRBV18 and TRBJ2-3; D uncertain. CDR1 and CDR2 from the germline V gene are KGHSH and LQKENI. The V end lost 2 bases, the J end lost 4 bases, and 10 bases lay between the germline ends. This CDR3 region has 14 residues. Here the CDR3 DNA reads TGTGCCAGCTCACCAGCGGTCATGGCAGATACGCAGTATTTT. Amino acids: CASSPAVMADTQYF. The complete variable domain, with remaining parts taken from reference TRBV18 and TRBJ2-3, reads NAGVMQNPRHLVRRRGQEARLRCSPMKGHSHVYWYRQLPEEGLKFMVYLQKENIIDESGMPKERFSAEFPKEGPSILRIQQVVRGDSAAYFCASSPAVMADTQYFGPGTRLTVL.

This sequence joins TRBV7-7 and TRBJ2-1; 12 bases fit TRBD1. Germline CDR1 reads SSHAT; CDR2 reads FNYEAQ (reference sequence). V shed 5 bases and J 7 bases; nucleotides not matched to a gene: 6. The CDR3 extends over 15 amino acids. CDR3 nucleotides: TGTGCCAGCAGCGCCGGGACAGGGGGCCCAAATGAGCAGTTCTTC. Translating gives CASSAGTGGPNEQFF.

The V and J genes are TRBV19 and TRBJ1-4; 11 bases match TRBD1. The CDR3 is 15 residues long. Germline loops: CDR1 LNHDA, CDR2 SQIVND (reference sequence). With V trimmed by 6 bases and J by 8 bases, 8 bases remained unmatched. The CDR3 region is CASSLGRTGGEKLFF. The CDR3 nucleotides are TGTGCCAGTAGCCTTGGCCGGACAGGGGGCGAAAAACTGTTTTTT.

V usage is TRBV6-5 and J usage is TRBJ1-2; 8 bases are shared with TRBD1. The CDR3 covers 15 residues. Germline V gene sequence: CDR1 MNHEY, CDR2 SVGAGI. After removal of 2 bases from V and 7 bases from J, the junction contained 9 bases not matched to a gene. The DNA for the CDR3 is TGTGCCAGCAGTTACGGCAGGGGAACAGGGGGTGGCTACACCTTC. This sequence encodes CASSYGRGTGGGYTF.

As DNA, the CDR3 is TGTGCCAGCTCACTAGCGGGAGGACTGGGCACCGGGGAGCTGTTTTTT. This gives the protein CASSLAGGLGTGELFF. The chain links TRBV18 to TRBJ2-2; 10 bases agree with TRBD2. Germline values: CDR1 KGHSH, CDR2 LQKENI. There are 16 residues in the CDR3. V shed 4 bases and J 4 bases; nucleotides not matched to a gene: 6.

V usage is TRBV5-6 and J usage is TRBJ2-3; possible D gene TRBD2, 5 bases. The CDR3 length is 15 residues. V lost 0 bases, J lost 3 bases, and 11 bases lay in between. Germline CDR1 and CDR2: SGHDT and YYEEEE. The CDR3 is CASSLDVRRTDTQYF. The CDR3, as DNA: TGTGCCAGCAGCTTGGATGTCCGGAGGACAGATACGCAGTATTTT.

The V gene is TRBV4-1, the J gene TRBJ1-2, with TRBD1 matching 8 bases. Per the germline V gene, CDR1 is MGHRA and CDR2 is YSYEKL. Germline trimming cut 3 bases from V and 5 bases from J; bases unmatched to any gene: 5. This CDR3 is built from 14 residues. CDR3 protein: CASSQTGVPYGYTF. CDR3 nucleotides: TGCGCCAGCAGCCAGACAGGGGTACCTTATGGCTACACCTTC.

The J gene is TRBJ2-7, the V gene TRBV28; 7 bases map to TRBD1. The V and J ends lost 3 bases and 4 bases, in that order; junction bases with no gene match: 9. CDR1 and CDR2 from the germline V gene are MDHEN and SYDVKM. The CDR3 totals 15 residues. The CDR3 region has the DNA TGTGCCAGCAGTTTGTCGAGACAGGGATTTTACGAGCAGTACTTC. This encodes CASSLSRQGFYEQYF.

A word on this clone: One end of the junction fails to match germline, which may point to a read error. The V and J genes are TRBV27 and TRBJ2-5, with 9 bases that match TRBD1. This CDR3 has 14 amino acids. Germline V lookup: CDR1 MNHEY, CDR2 SMNVEV (reference sequence). DNA for the CDR3: TGTGCCAGCAGTTCCCACAGGGGGCGAGAGGCCCAGTACTTC. Its protein product is CASSSHRGREAQYF.